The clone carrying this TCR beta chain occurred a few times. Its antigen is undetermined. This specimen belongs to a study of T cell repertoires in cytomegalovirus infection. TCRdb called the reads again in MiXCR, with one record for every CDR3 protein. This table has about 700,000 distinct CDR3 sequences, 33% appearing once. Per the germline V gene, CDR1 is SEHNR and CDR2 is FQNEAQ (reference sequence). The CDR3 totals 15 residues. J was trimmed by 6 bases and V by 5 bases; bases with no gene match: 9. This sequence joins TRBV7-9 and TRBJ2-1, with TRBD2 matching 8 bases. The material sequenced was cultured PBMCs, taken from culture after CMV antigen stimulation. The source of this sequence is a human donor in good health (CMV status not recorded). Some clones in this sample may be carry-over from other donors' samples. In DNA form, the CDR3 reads TGTGCCAGCAGCCACAGTGGTGGGACTAGCAATGAGCAGTTCTTC. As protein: CASSHSGGTSNEQFF.